The entry that follows covers one T cell receptor beta chain sequence. The data stem from a study of ipilimumab plus nivolumab after autologous stem cell transplantation. Study details: The DLBCL group included primary refractory and relapsed cases.

Germline loops: CDR1 SGHNT, CDR2 YENEEA. The CDR3 is 14 residues long. J lost 0 bases, V lost 4 bases, and 2 bases had no gene match. The assay was immunoSEQ multiplex PCR, and TCRdb's table has in-frame clones only and misses some. The sample shows about 17,000 clones, roughly 80% of them seen only once. Sequencing was performed on PBMCs, taken in a trial of ipilimumab plus nivolumab as post-transplant consolidation. This clonotype was obtained from a male donor with diffuse large B-cell lymphoma. The chain has TRBV11-3 and TRBJ2-7, with TRBD1 identical over 8 bases. The CDR3 DNA is TGTGCCAGCAGCTCCAGGGGGCTCTCCTACGAGCAGTACTTC. Encoded protein: CASSSRGLSYEQYF.